A selection of T cell receptor beta chains follows, all from one sample in a study of T cell repertoires in ileal Crohn's disease. Measured with immunoSEQ multiplex PCR; TCRdb has only the in-frame clones, and not every one. The sample lists about 10,000 clones, around 82% occurring once. Sequencing was performed on ileal tissue. The source is an adult with Crohn's disease. CDR3s include the opening cysteine and the closing phenylalanine or tryptophan. A D gene is named only where the DNA matches it firmly. The size field is filled for only some rows; it gives once, few, many or a size class.

j_call: TRBJ1-1
v_call: TRBV7-9
d_call: NA
clone_size: NA
cdr3_nt: TGTGCCAGCGGAGAGGGCCACTACACTGAAGCTTTCTTT
cdr3_aa: CASGEGHYTEAFF

j_call: TRBJ2-3
v_call: TRBV7-6
d_call: NA
clone_size: NA
cdr3_nt: TGTGCCAGCAGCTTAAACACAGGGAAGACAGATACGCAGTATTTT
cdr3_aa: CASSLNTGKTDTQYF

j_call: TRBJ2-5
v_call: TRBV4-3
d_call: TRBD2
clone_size: NA
cdr3_nt: TGCGCCAGCAGCCAAACCTTTAGCGGGGGGGGGCAAGAGACCCAGTACTTC
cdr3_aa: CASSQTFSGGGQETQYF

j_call: TRBJ2-3
v_call: TRBV11-2
d_call: NA
clone_size: NA
cdr3_nt: TGTGCCCCAGCAGGACCGCGGGTCACAGATACGCAGTATTTT
cdr3_aa: CAPAGPRVTDTQYF

j_call: TRBJ2-1
v_call: TRBV5-6
d_call: TRBD2
clone_size: NA
cdr3_nt: TGTGCCAGCAGCTTGGACTACGGGAGGGCCTACAATGAGCAGTTCTTC
cdr3_aa: CASSLDYGRAYNEQFF

j_call: TRBJ2-2
v_call: TRBV14
d_call: NA
clone_size: NA
cdr3_nt: TGTGCCAGCAAGGAGAATACGAACACCGGGGAGCTGTTTTTT
cdr3_aa: CASKENTNTGELFF

j_call: TRBJ2-5
v_call: TRBV7-6
d_call: TRBD1
clone_size: NA
cdr3_nt: TGTGCCAGCAGCCTCCGGACAGGGCTAGGGGAGACCCAGTACTTC
cdr3_aa: CASSLRTGLGETQYF

j_call: TRBJ2-7
v_call: TRBV18
d_call: NA
clone_size: NA
cdr3_nt: TGTGCCAGCTCACCTCCAGGGGCGGACGAGCAGTACTTC
cdr3_aa: CASSPPGADEQYF

j_call: TRBJ2-7
v_call: TRBV5-6
d_call: TRBD1
clone_size: NA
cdr3_nt: TGTGCCAGCAGCTTCCTACAGGGGGTAACAAACTACGAGCAGTACTTC
cdr3_aa: CASSFLQGVTNYEQYF

j_call: TRBJ1-1
v_call: TRBV27
d_call: TRBD1
clone_size: NA
cdr3_nt: TGTGCCAGCAGTTCCTCGGACAGGGGGACTGAAGCTTTCTTT
cdr3_aa: CASSSSDRGTEAFF

j_call: TRBJ2-2
v_call: TRBV27
d_call: NA
clone_size: NA
cdr3_nt: TGTGCCAGCAGTCAACCCAGGGTTTCTGACACCGGGGAGCTGTTTTTT
cdr3_aa: CASSQPRVSDTGELFF

j_call: TRBJ1-2
v_call: TRBV19
d_call: NA
clone_size: NA
cdr3_nt: TGTGCCAGTAGTGACCGCTCGGGGGGTAACTATGGCTACACCTTC
cdr3_aa: CASSDRSGGNYGYTF

j_call: TRBJ1-2
v_call: TRBV6-5
d_call: TRBD1
clone_size: NA
cdr3_nt: TGTGCCAGCAGCCGTGGGACAGCTCGCCCCTATGGCTACACCTTC
cdr3_aa: CASSRGTARPYGYTF

j_call: TRBJ2-7
v_call: TRBV7-2
d_call: TRBD1
clone_size: medium-sized
cdr3_nt: TGTGCCAGCAGCCGGAGACCGGGACAGGGCTCCTACGAGCAGTACTTC
cdr3_aa: CASSRRPGQGSYEQYF

j_call: TRBJ2-7
v_call: TRBV19
d_call: TRBD1
clone_size: few
cdr3_nt: TGTGCCAGTAGTATCGGGACAGGGGTGTACGAGCAGTACTTC
cdr3_aa: CASSIGTGVYEQYF

j_call: TRBJ2-7
v_call: TRBV7-8
d_call: TRBD2
clone_size: NA
cdr3_nt: TGTGCCAGCAGCTTAGGACTAGCGGGAGGGAGCGAGCAGTACTTC
cdr3_aa: CASSLGLAGGSEQYF

j_call: TRBJ2-3
v_call: TRBV4-3
d_call: TRBD2
clone_size: NA
cdr3_nt: TGCGCCAGCAGCCGTTACCTAGCGGTGAGCACAGATACGCAGTATTTT
cdr3_aa: CASSRYLAVSTDTQYF

j_call: TRBJ2-7
v_call: TRBV5-1
d_call: NA
clone_size: NA
cdr3_nt: TGCGCCAGCAGCTCCCAGGCCTACGAGCAGTACTTC
cdr3_aa: CASSSQAYEQYF

j_call: TRBJ1-5
v_call: TRBV10-3
d_call: TRBD1
clone_size: NA
cdr3_nt: TGTGCCATCAGTGAGTCGCAGGGGGCGGCAATTCAGCCCCAGCATTTT
cdr3_aa: CAISESQGAAIQPQHF

j_call: TRBJ1-3
v_call: TRBV7-9
d_call: NA
clone_size: few
cdr3_nt: TGTGCCAGCAGCTTGTCAGGGTCTGGAAACACCATATATTTT
cdr3_aa: CASSLSGSGNTIYF

j_call: TRBJ1-5
v_call: TRBV6-6
d_call: TRBD1
clone_size: NA
cdr3_nt: TGTGCCAGCAGTTCGGGGACAGTCTTTTGGCCCCAGCATTTT
cdr3_aa: CASSSGTVFWPQHF

j_call: TRBJ1-2
v_call: TRBV6-5
d_call: NA
clone_size: NA
cdr3_nt: TGTGCCAGCAGCCCACAGGGCTTTAACTATGGCTACACCTTC
cdr3_aa: CASSPQGFNYGYTF

j_call: TRBJ2-5
v_call: TRBV10-1
d_call: TRBD2
clone_size: NA
cdr3_nt: TGCGCCAGCAGCCCCGGTTCGGGCGGGGGGCAAGAGACCCAGTACTTC
cdr3_aa: CASSPGSGGGQETQYF

j_call: TRBJ2-2
v_call: TRBV7-2
d_call: TRBD2
clone_size: NA
cdr3_nt: TGTGCCAGCAGCTTAGCTTCAGCGGGAGCCGGAACCGGGGAGCTGTTTTTT
cdr3_aa: CASSLASAGAGTGELFF

j_call: TRBJ2-7
v_call: TRBV14
d_call: NA
clone_size: once
cdr3_nt: TGTGCCAGCAGCCAAGTATCTAGGGGCTCCTACGAGCAGTACTTC
cdr3_aa: CASSQVSRGSYEQYF

j_call: TRBJ2-5
v_call: TRBV5-1
d_call: TRBD1
clone_size: once
cdr3_nt: TGCGCCAGCAGCTTGGGAGGGGGCCTAAATGTGGGAGAGACCCAGTACTTC
cdr3_aa: CASSLGGGLNVGETQYF

j_call: TRBJ2-1
v_call: TRBV19
d_call: TRBD2
clone_size: NA
cdr3_nt: TGTGCCAGTAGCTCCTCGGGACTAGTCGCCTACAATGAGCAGTTCTTC
cdr3_aa: CASSSSGLVAYNEQFF

j_call: TRBJ1-2
v_call: TRBV19
d_call: NA
clone_size: NA
cdr3_nt: TGTGCCAGTAGTGTTGCCGGGGGGGCCCGACATGGCTACACCTTC
cdr3_aa: CASSVAGGARHGYTF

j_call: TRBJ2-1
v_call: TRBV19
d_call: TRBD1
clone_size: NA
cdr3_nt: TGTGCCAGTAGTAAGTTTTTAGGGACAGGGGGCAATGAGCAGTTCTTC
cdr3_aa: CASSKFLGTGGNEQFF

j_call: TRBJ2-3
v_call: TRBV6-1
d_call: NA
clone_size: NA
cdr3_nt: TGTGCCAGCAGTGCCACCGCCACCCCCCTTTCGGCAGATACGCAGTATTTT
cdr3_aa: CASSATATPLSADTQYF

j_call: TRBJ2-5
v_call: TRBV29-1
d_call: NA
clone_size: NA
cdr3_nt: TGCAGCCCAGTGACCCAGTACTTC
cdr3_aa: CSPVTQYF

j_call: TRBJ2-3
v_call: TRBV7-3
d_call: TRBD2
clone_size: NA
cdr3_nt: TGTGCCAGCAGCTTACTCCCAGGAGCGGGGACGGGGAATACGCAGTATTTT
cdr3_aa: CASSLLPGAGTGNTQYF

j_call: TRBJ2-7
v_call: TRBV5-5
d_call: TRBD1
clone_size: once
cdr3_nt: TGTGCCAGCAGCTTGACTTGGGACAGGGGGGCAATGGGGGAGCAGTACTTC
cdr3_aa: CASSLTWDRGAMGEQYF

j_call: TRBJ2-3
v_call: TRBV18
d_call: NA
clone_size: NA
cdr3_nt: TGTGCCAGCTCACCCCGGACAGCCCTAAGCACAGATACGCAGTATTTT
cdr3_aa: CASSPRTALSTDTQYF

j_call: TRBJ2-5
v_call: TRBV5-6
d_call: TRBD2
clone_size: NA
cdr3_nt: TGTGCCAGCAGCCTCCGACTAGCGGTGGGAGAGACCCAGTACTTC
cdr3_aa: CASSLRLAVGETQYF

j_call: TRBJ2-5
v_call: TRBV27
d_call: TRBD1
clone_size: NA
cdr3_nt: TGTGCCAGCAGCGCCGGGACAGGGTGGGGCGGCCACCAAGAGACCCAGTACTTC
cdr3_aa: CASSAGTGWGGHQETQYF

j_call: TRBJ2-1
v_call: TRBV27
d_call: TRBD2
clone_size: NA
cdr3_nt: TGTGCCAGCAGTTTAAACCCCTGGACTAGCCGCTACAATGAGCAGTTCTTC
cdr3_aa: CASSLNPWTSRYNEQFF

j_call: TRBJ1-4
v_call: TRBV7-6
d_call: NA
clone_size: NA
cdr3_nt: TGTGCCAGCAGCCCTGAGGGGGAGGGGAGCGAAAAACTGTTTTTT
cdr3_aa: CASSPEGEGSEKLFF

j_call: TRBJ2-7
v_call: TRBV6-1
d_call: NA
clone_size: NA
cdr3_nt: TGTGCCAGCAGTGCTCCGGATGCAGGGCGCTACGAGCAGTACTTC
cdr3_aa: CASSAPDAGRYEQYF

j_call: TRBJ2-2
v_call: TRBV7-2
d_call: TRBD1
clone_size: NA
cdr3_nt: TGTGCCAGCAGCACCGGACAGGGCCGATTGAACACCGGGGAGCTGTTTTTT
cdr3_aa: CASSTGQGRLNTGELFF

j_call: TRBJ1-5
v_call: TRBV4-2
d_call: NA
clone_size: NA
cdr3_nt: TGTGCCAGCAGCCAAGAATATAGGGGTTATGACCAGCCCCAGCATTTT
cdr3_aa: CASSQEYRGYDQPQHF

j_call: TRBJ2-1
v_call: TRBV9
d_call: TRBD2
clone_size: NA
cdr3_nt: TGTGCCAGCAGCTCAGACCCGGGACTAGCGGGAGTAAATGAGCAGTTCTTC
cdr3_aa: CASSSDPGLAGVNEQFF

j_call: TRBJ1-2
v_call: TRBV9
d_call: NA
clone_size: NA
cdr3_nt: TGTGCCAGCAGCCCATGGGGGGGACTAGGCGGCTACACCTTC
cdr3_aa: CASSPWGGLGGYTF

j_call: TRBJ1-1
v_call: TRBV7-2
d_call: NA
clone_size: NA
cdr3_nt: TGTGCCAGCAGTTCACAAGGGGTGGTCGGCACTGAAGCTTTCTTT
cdr3_aa: CASSSQGVVGTEAFF

j_call: TRBJ1-1
v_call: TRBV7-6
d_call: NA
clone_size: NA
cdr3_nt: TGTGCCAGCAGCTTCTTTTCAGGGCCGGAGCCTGAAGCTTTCTTT
cdr3_aa: CASSFFSGPEPEAFF

j_call: TRBJ2-7
v_call: TRBV28
d_call: NA
clone_size: NA
cdr3_nt: TGTGCCAGCAGTTCTACAGGGTTGAAGCAGTACTTC
cdr3_aa: CASSSTGLKQYF

j_call: TRBJ1-2
v_call: TRBV6-6
d_call: TRBD1
clone_size: NA
cdr3_nt: TGTGCCAGCAGTTACCATACAGGGGGCGATCCGTATGGCTACACCTTC
cdr3_aa: CASSYHTGGDPYGYTF

j_call: TRBJ2-3
v_call: TRBV19
d_call: TRBD2
clone_size: once
cdr3_nt: TGTGCCAGTAGTATTAGCGGGAGAGGCACAGATACGCAGTATTTT
cdr3_aa: CASSISGRGTDTQYF

j_call: TRBJ1-4
v_call: TRBV29-1
d_call: NA
clone_size: NA
cdr3_nt: TGCAGCGCCGACGGCGGGCGTAATGAAAAACTGTTTTTT
cdr3_aa: CSADGGRNEKLFF

j_call: TRBJ2-3
v_call: TRBV10-2
d_call: NA
clone_size: NA
cdr3_nt: TGCGCCAGCCGAAGGTCGGGAGCAAGCACAGATACGCAGTATTTT
cdr3_aa: CASRRSGASTDTQYF

j_call: TRBJ2-2
v_call: TRBV2
d_call: NA
clone_size: few
cdr3_nt: TGTGCCAGCAGGAAGCGGCCGAACACCGGGGAGCTGTTTTTT
cdr3_aa: CASRKRPNTGELFF

j_call: TRBJ1-2
v_call: TRBV4-3
d_call: TRBD1
clone_size: NA
cdr3_nt: TGCGCCAGCAGCCCATCGGGACAGTCCTATGGCTACACCTTC
cdr3_aa: CASSPSGQSYGYTF

j_call: TRBJ2-1
v_call: TRBV11-2
d_call: NA
clone_size: NA
cdr3_nt: TGTGCCAGCAGCTTAGGGGCCAGCAATGAGCAGTTCTTC
cdr3_aa: CASSLGASNEQFF

j_call: TRBJ1-6
v_call: TRBV7-2
d_call: NA
clone_size: NA
cdr3_nt: TGTGCCAGCGCACAGCCCTATAATTCACCCCTCCACTTT
cdr3_aa: CASAQPYNSPLHF

j_call: TRBJ2-3
v_call: TRBV7-9
d_call: NA
clone_size: NA
cdr3_nt: TGTGCCAGCAGTTGGAGAAGGGATACGCAGTATTTT
cdr3_aa: CASSWRRDTQYF